This T cell receptor beta chain was profiled in a study of T-cell memory formation after mild COVID-19. Overall study context: For the most part, TCR clusters were specific to one donor.

With respect to this clonotype: The conserved phenylalanine or tryptophan is not found at the CDR3 terminus, so this likely reflects a read error.

TCRdb ran MiXCR on the 5' RACE reads and lists one entry per CDR3 protein. Counted here are about 560,000 distinct CDR3 sequences, about 20% occurring once; the ten biggest clones make up 7% to 9%. The sample consisted of PBMCs or a T cell subset sorted from them (not recorded which). This TCR came from an adult woman who had mild COVID-19 (a few samples of this study predate the infection). Cell type and time point are not known.

The CDR3, as DNA: TGCAGTGCTAGGAACCGAGCAGGTAATCCCTACGAGCAGTACTCC. Residues: CSARNRAGNPYEQYS. V gene TRBV20-1 combines with J gene TRBJ2-7; D is uncertain. Trimming took off 3 bases at V and 2 bases at J, with 17 bases between the two ends. Per the germline V gene, CDR1 is DFQATT and CDR2 is SNEGSKA (reference sequence). The CDR3 totals 15 residues.